This TCR beta chain was documented in a study of OX40 agonist ivuxolimab in advanced cancers. On the study more broadly: Each dose-escalation patient presented with hepatocellular carcinoma, melanoma, renal cell or head and neck cancer.

The table came from immunoSEQ multiplex PCR; TCRdb's copy has only in-frame clones and leaves some out. The sample holds 73,000 or so clones; approximately 90% are singletons and the top ten take more than 0.4%. Exclusion of a patient followed from autoimmune disease history or systemic immunosuppression. The TCR comes from an adult with an advanced solid tumor such as melanoma, head and neck, liver or kidney cancer. Sequencing used CD4+ or CD8+ T cells sorted from blood, obtained in a trial of the OX40 agonist ivuxolimab.

CDR3 in DNA: TGTGCCAGTAGTATAGGCCTCAGTAGCAATCAGCCCCAGCATTTT. This gives the protein CASSIGLSSNQPQHF. The V and J genes are TRBV19 and TRBJ1-5; D gene uncertain. CDR1 is LNHDA, CDR2 SQIVND, per germline (reference sequence). The CDR3 is made up of 15 amino acids. Trimming took off 1 base at V and 0 bases at J, with 7 bases between the two ends.